Each of the 21 T cell receptor beta chains below was sequenced from the same sample in a study of tumor-infiltrating lymphocytes in primary liver carcinoma. Extraction also yielded germline DNA, while blood RNA was obtained from unsorted whole blood. TCR beta cDNA was prepared out of around 460 ng total RNA by means of a constant-region primer. Nested multiplex PCR, run for three rounds with slightly modified ARM-PCR, yielded TCR beta libraries. TRBV1-TRBV30 forward primers paired with a C-beta reverse primer were used in the first two PCR rounds, which ran roughly 10 cycles each. TCRdb recomputed calls from the multiplex PCR reads with MiXCR, one row per CDR3 protein. The profile shows 300,000 to 400,000 distinct CDR3 sequences, roughly 61% of them singletons. Specimen: peripheral blood. The source is a man aged 40-49 years with primary liver carcinoma and hepatitis B virus infection.

This chain links TRBV6-1 with TRBJ2-3; TRBD1 is a possible D gene (5 bases). With 3 bases removed from V and 8 bases from J, the gap between germline ends came to 9 bases. Per the germline V gene, CDR1 is MNHNS and CDR2 is SASEGT. The CDR3 is made up of 12 amino acids. CDR3 sequence: CASSDRVVTQYF. CDR3 in DNA: TGTGCCAGCAGTGACAGGGTGGTTACGCAGTATTTT.

This clonotype was detected only a few times. An end of the junction differs from the germline gene, which may be a read error. The V call is TRBV18, the J call TRBJ2-1; the match to TRBD2 covers 8 bases. Germline CDR1 is KGHSH and CDR2 is LQKENI. CDR3 length: 15 amino acids. CDR3 amino acids: CTSSPPGTRNNEQFF. The CDR3 DNA is TGTACCAGCTCACCACCGGGGACTAGAAACAATGAGCAGTTCTTC.

This clonotype was seen a handful of times. CDR3 DNA sequence: TGTGCCAGCAGCTTAGGGGGGACAGGACCCCTCCACTTT. It is translated as CASSLGGTGPLHF. The chain couples TRBV7-2 to TRBJ1-6; 8 positions agree with TRBD1. The ends lost 1 base at V and 12 bases at J; junction bases unmatched: 2. In germline, CDR1 is SGHTA, CDR2 FQGNSA. The CDR3 has 13 amino acids. The whole variable domain, remainder taken from reference TRBV7-2 and TRBJ1-6, is GAGVSQSPSNKVTEKGKDVELRCDPISGHTALYWYRQSLGQGLEFLIYFQGNSAPDKSGLPSDRFSAERTGGSVSTLTIQRTQQEDSAVYLCASSLGGTGPLHFGNGTRLTVT.

About this clonotype: This sequence may be a read error, since a much larger clone differs from it by one base. A read error is likely, as this CDR3 ends without the conserved phenylalanine or tryptophan. The gene calls are TRBV6-2 or TRBV6-3 and TRBJ2-3; 10 bases match TRBD2. V lost 10 bases and J lost 4; bases outside the gene matches: 5. The CDR3 runs to 13 residues. Germline V gene lookup returns CDR1 MNHEY and CDR2 SVGEGT. CDR3 region: CATSGSGSDTQYS. CDR3 nucleotides: TGTGCCACTAGCGGGAGTGGTTCAGATACGCAGTATTCT.

In the case of this clonotype: The junction and the germline gene differ at one end; a read error may be behind it. This sequence joins TRBV11-3 and TRBJ2-1; D is possibly TRBD2 (6 bases). Germline loops: CDR1 SGHNT, CDR2 YENEEA. This CDR3 has 14 amino acids. The CDR3: CASILGREKNEQFF. For the CDR3, the DNA is TGTGCCAGCATCTTAGGACGGGAGAAAAATGAGCAGTTTTTC.

The V and J genes are TRBV11-1 and TRBJ2-3; perhaps TRBD2 as D (5 bases). Germline CDR1 and CDR2: SGHAT and FQDESV (reference sequence). CDR3 length: 16 amino acids. With 5 bases removed from V and 13 bases from J, the gap between germline ends came to 28 bases. CDR3 nucleotide sequence: TGTGCCAGCAGCCTCGACCGTGGAGAGGGCACAGATACTAAGTATTTT. Translated, it gives CASSLDRGEGTDTKYF.

In regard to this clonotype: The CDR3 does not close with the conserved phenylalanine or tryptophan, likely indicating a read error. The chain combines TRBV6-5 with TRBJ1-1; 9 nucleotides agree with TRBD1. With 5 bases clipped from V and 1 base from J, the junction kept 17 bases outside the gene matches. From germline, CDR1 is MNHEY and CDR2 SVGAGI. This CDR3 is built from 19 residues. The CDR3 is CASSKPQGAVSGSNTEAFY. The DNA for the CDR3 is TGTGCCAGCAGTAAACCACAGGGGGCCGTCAGTGGGTCGAACACTGAAGCTTTCTAT.

J is TRBJ1-5 and V is TRBV20-1; no clear D. Germline assignment: CDR1 DFQATT and CDR2 SNEGSKA (reference sequence). The ends were cut back, 4 bases at V and 0 bases at J, with 7 bases in the middle. The length of the CDR3 is 13 residues. The CDR3 nucleotides read TGCAGTGCTATAAGGGATAGCAATCAGCCCCAGCATTTT. Translating gives CSAIRDSNQPQHF.

Comments on this clonotype: One junction end disagrees with the germline gene, perhaps due to a read error. The gene calls are TRBV11-2 and TRBJ2-2, with D possibly called TRBD1 or TRBD2 (5 bases each). The CDR3 runs 19 residues. Germline lookup yields CDR1 SGHAT and CDR2 FQNNGV. The CDR3 DNA reads as TGTGCCAGCAGCCCAGGGTGGGTCGCGCACAGAAGGAACACCGGGGAACTGTTTTTT. This gives the protein CASSPGWVAHRRNTGELFF. Complete variable domain (other parts from reference TRBV11-2 and TRBJ2-2): EAGVAQSPRYKIIEKRQSVAFWCNPISGHATLYWYQQILGQGPKLLIQFQNNGVVDDSQLPKDRFSAERLKGVDSTLKIQPAKLEDSAVYLCASSPGWVAHRRNTGELFFGEGSRLTVL.

Concerning this clonotype: An end of the junction does not agree with germline; a read error may underlie this. This chain joins TRBV5-1 and TRBJ2-1; perhaps TRBD2 as D (5 bases). CDR3 size: 17 residues. Per the germline V gene, CDR1 is SGHRS and CDR2 is YFSETQ. CDR3 residues: CAGRFPAESGSYNEQFF. CDR3 nucleotides: TGCGCCGGCAGATTCCCAGCGGAAAGCGGCTCCTACAATGAGCAGTTCTTC.

In the case of this clonotype: Since a much larger clone is just one base distant, this may be a read error. The chain uses TRBV12-3 or TRBV12-4 and TRBJ1-3, with D uncertain. CDR3 length: 13 residues. V was pared by 6 bases and J by 0 bases, with 6 bases between. The CDR3 bases are TGTGCCAGCAGGACCTTCTCTGGAAACACCATATATTTT. This translates into CASRTFSGNTIYF.

The chain couples TRBV6-5 to TRBJ2-1; perhaps D is TRBD1 or TRBD2 (5 bases each). CDR1 is MNHEY, CDR2 SVGAGI, per germline. V was trimmed by 0 bases and J by 4 bases, leaving 13 bases between them. This CDR3 has 16 amino acids. The CDR3 nucleotides read TGTGCCAGCAGTTACTCACGGGGCACGGTTTACAATGAGCAGTTCTTC. This gives the protein CASSYSRGTVYNEQFF.

On this clonotype itself: Here the CDR3 omits its conserved ending phenylalanine or tryptophan, so a read error is the likely source. This sequence joins TRBV6-1 and TRBJ2-2; 16 bases agree with TRBD2. With V trimmed by 10 bases and J by 5 bases, 13 bases remained unmatched. The germline gives CDR1 MNHNS, CDR2 SASEGT. The CDR3 loop spans 18 amino acids. The CDR3 loop is CAIRGLAGGRTRTGELFL. CDR3 nucleotide sequence: TGTGCCATCAGGGGACTAGCGGGAGGGCGAACGAGGACCGGGGAGCTGTTTCTT.

Turning to this clonotype: This may be a read error, as it is one base from a much larger clone. This chain joins TRBV6-5 and TRBJ2-5; 7 nucleotides agree with TRBD1. Germline values: CDR1 MNHEY, CDR2 SVGAGI. This CDR3 region has 15 residues. V lost 8 bases, J lost 7 bases, and 16 bases stayed unmatched. The CDR3 here is CASCSGIGGVGTQYF. In nucleotides, the CDR3 is TGTGCCAGCTGCTCCGGGATAGGGGGCGTTGGGACCCAGTACTTC.

This clonotype was counted a single time. This may arise from a read error, as a much more abundant clone is one base away. The chain uses TRBV6-2 or TRBV6-3 and TRBJ2-3, with no clear D. Germline values: CDR1 MNHEY, CDR2 SVGEGT. Trimming removed 7 bases at V and 5 bases at J, with 13 bases between. This CDR3 has 13 amino acids. The CDR3 nucleotides are TGTGCCAGCATCGACGTGGCCCTAGATACGCAGTATTTT. It encodes CASIDVALDTQYF.

The V call is TRBV5-5, the J call TRBJ1-1; D is unclear. This CDR3 contains 14 residues. Trimming stripped 0 bases from V and 4 bases from J, with 10 bases between. The germline V gene encodes CDR1 SGHKS and CDR2 YYEKEE (reference sequence). CDR3 in DNA: TGTGCCAGCAGCTTGGTGGGAGGGTCCACTGAAGCTTTCTTT. It encodes CASSLVGGSTEAFF.

The rearrangement uses TRBV30 and TRBJ2-1; D call uncertain. This CDR3 comprises 15 residues. V lost 3 bases, J lost 5 bases, and 17 bases lay in between. Per germline, CDR1 GTSNPN and CDR2 SVGIG (reference sequence). The CDR3 reads CAWSHVGPQNNEQFF. CDR3 nucleotide sequence: TGTGCCTGGAGCCATGTTGGACCCCAGAACAATGAGCAGTTCTTC.

About this clonotype itself: Possible read error: a much larger clone is one base away. The chain combines TRBV5-5 with TRBJ2-7, with D possibly matching TRBD2 (6 bases). This CDR3 spans 15 amino acids. From germline, CDR1 is SGHKS and CDR2 YYEKEE (reference sequence). The CDR3 sequence: CASSLSSALTYEQHF. The DNA for the CDR3 is TGTGCCAGCAGCTTATCTAGCGCATTAACCTACGAGCAGCACTTC.

Note on this clonotype: Being one base from a much bigger clone, this may be a read error. For the CDR3, the DNA is TGCGCCATCAGCCAAGAGTACAGGGCCCATTCACCCCTCCACTTT. Its translation is CAISQEYRAHSPLHF. The chain employs TRBV4-3 and TRBJ1-6; TRBD1 is a possible D gene (6 bases). Germline V gives CDR1 LGHNA, CDR2 YSLEER. The CDR3 has 15 amino acids.

The CDR3 nucleotides read TGTGCCTGTAGCCCCCGCCCCAATGAGCAGTTCTTC. Encoded protein: CACSPRPNEQFF. The chain joins TRBV30 to TRBJ2-1, with no clear D. The V gene lost 6 bases and the J gene lost 6 bases, with 12 bases spanning the gap. Looked up from germline, CDR1 is GTSNPN and CDR2 is SVGIG (reference sequence). The CDR3 sequence is 12 residues long.

In the case of this clonotype: The junction and the germline gene differ at one end; a read error may be behind it. This sequence joins TRBV11-2 and TRBJ2-7; no clear D gene. The CDR3 is 16 residues long. Per germline, CDR1 SGHAT and CDR2 FQNNGV. This chain's CDR3 is CASILDIVAGTYEQCF. DNA for the CDR3: TGTGCCAGCATCTTAGATATTGTAGCCGGTACCTACGAGCAGTGCTTC.